This entry features one TCR beta chain sequence. This specimen comes from a study of blood T cell repertoires in COVID-19. About the research overall: From the United States, Italy and Spain came samples of acute and convalescent COVID-19.

Only in-frame clones appear in the TCRdb table, and some are missing; sequencing was by immunoSEQ multiplex PCR. The sample lists some 100,000 clones; 90% were seen once. V lost 1 base and J 5 bases, leaving 8 bases between the germline ends. The CDR3 covers 13 residues. The germline V gene encodes CDR1 GTSNPN and CDR2 SVGIG (reference sequence). This sequence joins TRBV30 and TRBJ1-4; D perhaps matches TRBD1 (5 bases). The sample comprised peripheral blood. The TCR comes from a man aged 50-60 years with acute or convalescent COVID-19. Here the CDR3 reads CAWSGQINEKLFF. DNA of the CDR3: TGTGCCTGGAGTGGACAGATCAATGAAAAACTGTTTTTT.